Below, 12 T cell receptor beta chains from the same sample are listed, as sequenced in a study of blood T cell repertoires in COVID-19. The repertoire was sequenced with immunoSEQ multiplex PCR; TCRdb's copy has only in-frame clones and lacks some. The table records 220,000 or so clones, approximately 78% of them present only once. Sequenced: peripheral blood. The receptors were sampled from a woman aged 80 or older with COVID-19, enrolled during active disease.

The chain is built from TRBV7-9 and TRBJ1-2, with 10 bases aligning to TRBD1. Germline lookup yields CDR1 SEHNR and CDR2 FQNEAQ (reference sequence). Trimming removed 5 bases from V and 3 bases from J; junction bases left unmatched: 9. This CDR3 is built from 16 residues. CDR3 protein: CASSPPLGTGDYGYTF. The DNA for the CDR3 is TGTGCCAGCAGCCCGCCCCTCGGGACAGGGGACTATGGCTACACCTTC.

Details on this clone: The same CDR3 arises from other DNA sequences in this sample as well. This chain connects TRBV30 to TRBJ2-7; D not resolved. This CDR3 region has 12 residues. V shed 3 bases and J shed 1 base, with 7 bases lying between them. Germline V gives CDR1 GTSNPN, CDR2 SVGIG (reference sequence). This CDR3 is CAWSAGSYEQYF. The DNA of the CDR3 is TGTGCCTGGAGCGCCGGGTCCTACGAGCAGTACTTC.

As concerns this clone: At the DNA level, this CDR3 is encoded by other sequences in the same sample as well. The chain combines TRBV7-9 with TRBJ2-7; D is unclear. Trimming took off 3 bases at V and 0 bases at J, with 3 bases between the two ends. This CDR3 is 12 amino acids long. CDR1 is SEHNR, CDR2 FQNEAQ, per germline (reference sequence). In DNA, the CDR3 is TGTGCCAGCAGCTTGAGCTCCTACGAGCAGTACTTC. It specifies CASSLSSYEQYF.

The chain employs TRBV19 and TRBJ1-1, with 10 bases matching TRBD1. The V and J ends lost 4 bases and 4 bases, in that order; junction bases with no gene match: 9. Germline CDR1 and CDR2: LNHDA and SQIVND (reference sequence). The length of the CDR3 is 16 residues. The DNA for the CDR3 is TGTGCCAGTAGTACAAGGACAGGGGGAGGCGGCACTGAAGCTTTCTTT. Translating gives CASSTRTGGGGTEAFF.

The chain combines TRBV2 with TRBJ1-2; D possibly corresponds to TRBD1 (6 bases). The germline V gene has CDR1 SNHLY and CDR2 FYNNEI. Trimming removed 6 bases at V and 5 bases at J, with 16 bases between. The CDR3 loop spans 14 amino acids. The CDR3 region has the DNA TGTGCCAGCAGAGACGACAGGAACTCGTATGGCTACACCTTC. Translation gives CASRDDRNSYGYTF.

This chain connects TRBV21-1 to TRBJ2-7; no DNA check was done on the table's D call, TRBD2. TRBV21-1 is a known pseudogene. CDR3 size: 14 residues. As DNA, the CDR3 is TGTGCCCCGGAGACTACGAAGGCGCCCTACGAGCAGTACTTC. It is translated as CAPETTKAPYEQYF.

The chain links TRBV3-1 (or the pseudogene TRBV3-2) to TRBJ1-2; TRBD1 matches at 7 bases. The CDR3 covers 14 residues. Germline V gene lookup returns CDR1 LGHDT and CDR2 YNNKEL (reference sequence). V lost 6 bases, J lost 7 bases, and 11 bases stayed unmatched. In nucleotides, the CDR3 is TGTGCCAGCAGTCAACAGGGGTCGGGCAGTGGCTACACCTTC. It translates to CASSQQGSGSGYTF.

The chain couples TRBV24-1 to TRBJ1-4, with no clear D. Looked up from germline, CDR1 is KGHDR and CDR2 is SFDVKD. The CDR3 contains 14 residues. V was cut by 4 bases and J by 8 bases, with 13 bases left in between. CDR3 sequence: CATSEGGSGEKLFF. CDR3 nucleotides: TGTGCCACCAGTGAAGGAGGGAGTGGCGAAAAACTGTTTTTT.

The chain recombines TRBV7-6 with TRBJ1-5; D unclear. Trimming shortened V by 5 bases and J by 0 bases, and 11 bases separated the two germline ends. Germline loops: CDR1 SGHVS, CDR2 FNYEAQ. This CDR3 region has 15 residues. The CDR3 reads CASSQTEDSNQPQHF. The CDR3, as DNA: TGTGCCAGCAGCCAGACCGAGGATAGCAATCAGCCCCAGCATTTT.

This sequence joins TRBV6-1 and TRBJ1-4; D is uncertain. V was clipped by 2 bases and J by 4 bases, with 8 bases between them. This CDR3 comprises 14 residues. Looked up from germline, CDR1 is MNHNS and CDR2 is SASEGT. The CDR3, as DNA: TGTGCCAGCAGTGAACTGCCGGGTAATGAAAAACTGTTTTTT. Protein: CASSELPGNEKLFF.

The rearrangement uses TRBV18 and TRBJ2-7; unclear D gene. Germline lookup yields CDR1 KGHSH and CDR2 LQKENI. CDR3 length: 13 residues. V lost 5 bases to trimming and J lost 5 bases, with 13 bases between them. Written as DNA, the CDR3 is TGTGCCAGCTCAGCAGAATTAGAGGACGAGCAGTACTTC. Protein: CASSAELEDEQYF.

The chain combines TRBV20-1 with TRBJ1-2; weak D call: TRBD1 (6 bases). The germline CDR1 and CDR2 sequences are DFQATT and SNEGSKA (reference sequence). The CDR3 loop spans 11 amino acids. V was shortened by 6 bases and J by 7 bases, with 12 bases between the two germline ends. CDR3 nucleotides: TGCAGTGCCCCGACAGGTCTTGGCTACACCTTC. It is translated as CSAPTGLGYTF.